A single sample gave rise to the 2 T cell receptor beta chains below, sequenced in a study of response to subunit inactivated influenza vaccine. Using its own MiXCR run on the RT-PCR reads, TCRdb lists one record per CDR3 protein. The sample contains roughly 700,000 distinct CDR3 sequences, approximately 13% of which appear only once. Material: PBMCs from blood, obtained 14 days before vaccination. Receptor source: a man between 45 and 60 years old who received an inactivated influenza vaccine.

At least ten counts were recorded for this clonotype. J is TRBJ1-5 and V is TRBV12-3 or TRBV12-4, with 7 bases matching TRBD1. With 1 base clipped from V and 6 bases from J, the junction kept 6 bases outside the gene matches. This CDR3 has 15 residues. CDR3 sequence (DNA): TGTGCCAGCAGTTTAGGAGGGGGCGGGAGTCAGCCCCAGCATTTT. This encodes CASSLGGGGSQPQHF.

This clonotype was seen more than once but under ten times. This sequence joins TRBV10-3 and TRBJ2-7; D is possibly TRBD1 (6 bases). Trimming shortened V by 6 bases and J by 4 bases, and 13 bases separated the two germline ends. Germline loops: CDR1 ENHRY, CDR2 SYGVKD. The CDR3 runs 13 residues. DNA of the CDR3: TGTGCCATCAGAAATAATCAGGGGTACGAGCAGTACTTC. This encodes CAIRNNQGYEQYF.